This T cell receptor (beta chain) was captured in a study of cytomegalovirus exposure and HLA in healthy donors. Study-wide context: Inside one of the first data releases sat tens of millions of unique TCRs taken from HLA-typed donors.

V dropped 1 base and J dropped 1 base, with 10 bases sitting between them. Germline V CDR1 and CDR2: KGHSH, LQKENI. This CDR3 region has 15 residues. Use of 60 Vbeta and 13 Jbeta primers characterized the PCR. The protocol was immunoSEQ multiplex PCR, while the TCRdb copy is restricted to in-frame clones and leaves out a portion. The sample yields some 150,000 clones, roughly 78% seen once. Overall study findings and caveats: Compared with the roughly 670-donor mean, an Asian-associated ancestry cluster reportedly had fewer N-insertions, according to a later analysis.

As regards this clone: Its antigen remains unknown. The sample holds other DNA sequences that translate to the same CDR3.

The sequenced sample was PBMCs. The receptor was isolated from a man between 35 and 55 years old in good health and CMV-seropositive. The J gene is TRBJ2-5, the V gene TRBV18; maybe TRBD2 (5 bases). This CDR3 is CASSPRTGIQETQYF. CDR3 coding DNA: TGTGCCAGCTCACCACGGACCGGGATCCAAGAGACCCAGTACTTC.